Shown below are 8 T cell receptor beta chains from a single sample sequenced in a study of cytomegalovirus exposure and HLA in healthy donors. Sequenced by immunoSEQ multiplex PCR; TCRdb stores in-frame clones only, minus some. The table includes about 66,000 clones, around 97% detected once. The specimen sequenced was PBMCs. The receptor source for this set is a woman in her late teens or twenties in good health and CMV-seropositive.

V usage is TRBV30 and J usage is TRBJ1-4; weak D call: TRBD1 (5 bases). The germline CDR1 and CDR2 sequences are GTSNPN and SVGIG (reference sequence). V was clipped by 8 bases and J by 1 base, with 26 bases between them. The CDR3 has 18 amino acids. The CDR3 spells CAAGRRPPGGGTNEKLFF. CDR3 in DNA: TGTGCCGCTGGAAGGAGGCCACCCGGGGGAGGAACTAATGAAAAACTGTTTTTT.

The rearrangement joins TRBV6-1 to TRBJ2-1; possibly TRBD2 for D (5 bases). Germline V lookup: CDR1 MNHNS, CDR2 SASEGT. V shed 3 bases and J shed 8 bases, with 17 bases lying between them. The length of the CDR3 is 15 residues. CDR3 in amino acids: CASSDYDGDGDEQFF. The CDR3, as DNA: TGTGCCAGCAGTGACTATGACGGCGACGGGGATGAGCAGTTCTTC.

The gene calls are TRBV6-1 and TRBJ1-1; D not certain. Trimming shortened V by 2 bases and J by 2 bases, and 12 bases separated the two germline ends. The CDR3 is made up of 15 amino acids. The germline V gene encodes CDR1 MNHNS and CDR2 SASEGT. The CDR3 nucleotides read TGTGCCAGCAGTGAATTGAGGGCCCTAAACACTGAAGCTTTCTTT. It specifies CASSELRALNTEAFF.

The V and J genes are TRBV9 and TRBJ1-2; D uncertain. The CDR3 length is 14 residues. From germline, CDR1 is SGDLS and CDR2 YYNGEE. The V and J ends lost 0 bases and 0 bases respectively, with 6 bases between them. Written as DNA, the CDR3 is TGTGCCAGCAGCGTAGCTACCGCTAACTATGGCTACACCTTC. It yields the protein CASSVATANYGYTF.

J is TRBJ2-7 and V is TRBV23-1, with a possible D match to TRBD1 (5 bases). TRBV23-1 has ORF status, its function being uncertain. The CDR3 loop spans 18 amino acids. With 4 bases removed from V and 5 bases from J, the gap between germline ends came to 27 bases. The CDR3 region is CASSRESGSRGTTDEQYF. CDR3 sequence (DNA): TGCGCCAGCAGTCGAGAATCAGGGTCCCGAGGCACCACCGACGAGCAGTACTTC.

The V call is TRBV6-1, the J call TRBJ2-1, with 12 bases aligning to TRBD1. The CDR3 covers 16 residues. CDR1 MNHNS and CDR2 SASEGT come from the germline V gene. V lost 1 base to trimming and J lost 7 bases; unmatched junction nucleotides: 5. The CDR3 DNA follows: TGTGCCAGCAGTGAAGTGGGACAGGGGGCGTTGAATGAGCAGTTCTTC. This gives the protein CASSEVGQGALNEQFF.

This chain links TRBV11-2 with TRBJ1-1; D is perhaps TRBD1 (6 bases). The germline gives CDR1 SGHAT, CDR2 FQNNGV. The CDR3 loop spans 14 amino acids. V was pared by 4 bases and J by 1 base, with 10 bases between. The DNA of the CDR3 is TGTGCCAGCAGCTCAATACAGGGGAACACTGAAGCTTTCTTT. Residues: CASSSIQGNTEAFF. Full variable domain (missing parts from reference TRBV11-2 and TRBJ1-1): EAGVAQSPRYKIIEKRQSVAFWCNPISGHATLYWYQQILGQGPKLLIQFQNNGVVDDSQLPKDRFSAERLKGVDSTLKIQPAKLEDSAVYLCASSSIQGNTEAFFGQGTRLTVV.

The chain couples TRBV21-1 to TRBJ1-1. TRBV21-1 represents a pseudogene. This CDR3 is built from 16 residues. The CDR3 spells CASSKEVMEFYYEAFF. In DNA form, the CDR3 reads TGTGCCAGCAGCAAAGAGGTTATGGAATTCTACTATGAAGCTTTCTTT.